This T cell receptor (beta chain) was identified in a study of T cell responses to AZD1222 COVID-19 vaccine. As to this clone: Its antigen is undetermined.

Regarding the study as a whole: Donors skewed white British and female; clonal diversity was possibly underestimated.

Measured with immunoSEQ multiplex PCR; TCRdb has only the in-frame clones, and not every one. The table records some 83,000 clones, roughly 86% of them present only once. Trimming left V 4 bases short and J 3 bases short, with 15 bases between. The CDR3 consists of 15 residues. The V gene's germline CDR1 is SGHTS and CDR2 YDEGEE. This TCR derives from an adult in good health. The rearrangement links TRBV5-8 to TRBJ2-3, with D unresolved. The source was peripheral blood, collected on day 0 of AZD1222 vaccination. CDR3 coding DNA: TGTGCCAGCAGCCTAGGGTGGGCGGCAACAGATACGCAGTATTTT. Protein product: CASSLGWAATDTQYF.